The present TCR beta chain was sequenced within a study of blood T cell repertoires in COVID-19 (dated by TCRdb to the early 2020s). With regard to the full study: Collaborator samples came from the United States, Italy and Spain and covered acute and convalescent phases of COVID-19. The dataset comprised deeply sampled blood TCRbeta repertoires from subjects exposed to, actively infected with, or recovered from COVID-19. HLA class I and class II types, where available, came from metadata supplied by the sample provider rather than from assay-based typing. A freely available public database, intended as a resource for researchers studying the immune response to SARS-CoV-2, is where the repertoires were released. The prospective study material was composed of cDNA or gDNA derived from T cells, B-cell-depleted T cells, or PBMCs. Sample metadata almost always included a de-identified subject ID, COVID-19 status, age in years and sex. The samples were drawn from two sources: the first 160 participants of the ongoing ImmuneRACE study, and 1,000 to 1,500 subjects contributed by 6 global collaborators.

To note about this clone: Its antigen is still unknown. Base qualities are not at hand, and no much larger clone is one base apart.

Participants in the prospective study were aged roughly 18 to 95 years, lived in 24 United States geographic areas, and enrolled through a virtual design. In the prospective study, participants were assigned to cohorts based on the clinical history participants reported in a screening survey and a study questionnaire. In the prospective study, mobile phlebotomists collected whole blood, serum and a nasopharyngeal or oropharyngeal swab from each participant. Over an approximately 2-month period, participants in the prospective study had the option of providing additional blood draws and questionnaires. Before DNA extraction, prospective study blood samples were shipped either frozen or at room temperature. TCRbeta CDR3 regions were amplified from genomic DNA using the immunoSEQ Assay, a bias-controlled multiplex PCR. On the authors' methods: The number of nucleated cells in each sample was estimated by amplification of reference gene primers within the assay. To quantify the absolute abundance of each unique TCRbeta CDR3 rearrangement, sequence reads were collapsed and filtered. For each sample, productive Simpson clonality was calculated as the square root of Simpson's diversity index across productive rearrangements. This is the immuneACCESS table as TCRdb keeps it, with only in-frame sequences that have V and J called. A part of the clones is gone; compared with another copy, unresolved V genes explain less than half, and the rest is unexplained. That table gives V, J and clone size, and the DNA gave D and trimming. The sample has about 210,000 clones on record, about 76% of them singletons. The ten top clones hold around 10% of the sample.

General study outcomes and caveats: Clinical and demographic metadata were provided uncurated, with the amount varying by source and participant.

V sheds 7 bases and J sheds 3 bases, leaving 12 bases between their ends. Sequences LNHDA (CDR1) and SQIVND (CDR2) are obtained from the germline V gene (reference sequence). Counted from cysteine to phenylalanine, this CDR3 has 14 amino acids. Here the CDR3 DNA is all that survives: 42 bases in frame from base 1. The sample taken for sequencing was PBMCs or T cells enriched from blood (not recorded which). The TCR was taken from a woman in her 50s with acute COVID-19. The V and J genes are TRBV19 and TRBJ2-2; the D region possibly corresponds to TRBD1 (6 bases align). The CDR3 is CASIKHRDTGELFF. The DNA reads as follows: TGTGCCAGTATTAAACACAGGGACACCGGGGAGCTGTTTTTT.